The sequence of this T cell receptor (beta chain) was determined in a study of cytomegalovirus exposure and HLA in healthy donors. This clone was seen only a few times. Its specificity is unknown. Study-level points and caveats: On later analysis, the bulk of CMV-associated TCR beta chains appeared to be HLA-restricted. Across donors, most TCRs were seen rarely, yet some public ones were widespread. Some highly shared sequence variants likely arose as a pipeline artifact. Reportedly, a later analysis found an Asian-associated ancestry cluster had fewer N-insertions than the roughly 700-donor mean.

There are 13 residues in the CDR3. The germline CDR1 and CDR2 sequences are MNHEY and SMNVEV (reference sequence). Trimming pared 4 bases from V and 6 bases from J, leaving 9 bases between. The study ran its PCR with 60 Vbeta and 13 Jbeta primers. The data were produced by immunoSEQ multiplex PCR, yet TCRdb's version contains in-frame clones alone and is incomplete. The sample holds approximately 140,000 clones, 60% to 85% seen once. The clonotype comes from a man aged 18 to 35 in good health and CMV-seronegative. The J gene is TRBJ2-2, the V gene TRBV27; tentatively, D is TRBD2 (6 bases). Input material: PBMCs. The CDR3 DNA sequence: TGTGCCAGCAGTTCGGGGGTCGCCGGGGAGCTGTTTTTT. It translates to CASSSGVAGELFF.